This TCR beta chain was retrieved from a study of identical twins (dated by TCRdb to about 2016). Regarding the research as a whole: To test whether fetal clonotypes persist, this study deep-sequenced TCR alpha and beta repertoires from monozygotic twins, from unrelated adults of various ages, and from cord blood. To rule out contamination, the twin experiments were replicated at different times with different library preparation protocols. Findings and caveats that apply to the study as a whole: Recombination models systematically underestimated out-of-frame TCR alpha sharing in monozygotic twins but agreed with sharing between unrelated individuals. Zero-insertion analyses could be partly confounded by invariant T cells such as MAIT and iNKT, though diverse VJ usage argued against such confounding for most clonotypes. Because the same donors could not be followed over many years, conclusions were based on cross-sectional statistical analysis. Out-of-frame TCR alpha sequences shared between twins showed an excess of low generation-probability sequences compared with coincidental sharing between unrelated individuals. A weaker excess of twin sharing was found in beta out-of-frame sequences because the signal-to-noise ratio was lowered by fewer shared sequences. Fewer insertions were carried by abundant cord blood beta clonotypes; a weaker similar trend was observed in young adult naive repertoires, while no such trend was observed in memory repertoires.

All donors were healthy Caucasians. Three pairs of female monozygotic twins, all aged about 18 to 30 years, made up the twin cohort. Positive isolation kits from Invitrogen were used to isolate the CD4+ and CD8+ T cell populations. Receptor amplification or capture employed 5' RACE. Sequencing was carried out with an Illumina HiSeq 2000. Template switching introduced a universal primer binding site; the final cDNA contained a unique molecular identifier, enabling accurate counting of TCR cDNA molecules. First-strand cDNA for TCR alpha and beta chains was synthesized from specific primers in the conserved constant-segment region. To control for contamination, every cDNA library was double barcoded, receiving both a SMART-Mk sample barcode and Illumina barcodes. TruSeq adapter sequences along with Illumina sample barcodes were introduced in two successive PCR steps. The TCR alpha and beta cDNA libraries were sequenced on the Illumina HiSeq platform using custom primers. Under the source paper's analysis protocol: MiGEC was used to process raw reads and extract unique molecular identifiers, and MiXCR was used to find CDR3 positions. Recombination models were inferred per individual with the repgenHMM and IGoR tools using an EM algorithm. The analysis of shared clonotypes was done with the tcR package in R, with sharing normalized by the product of cloneset sizes. To study raw recombination free of thymic and clonal selection effects, out-of-frame nonproductive sequences were analyzed. TCRdb trimmed public reads at Q25 via fastp, called clones via MiXCR and kept in-frame beta chains. All rows with the same CDR3 protein become a single entry with the most common DNA and genes. TCRdb, not the authors, supplied the V and J calls. The sample records more than 400,000 distinct CDR3 sequences, roughly 15% of which are singletons. The ten largest clones represent around 0.4% of the sample.

CDR1 and CDR2 are drawn from the germline V gene: MGHRA, YSYEKL. From the cysteine up to the phenylalanine, the CDR3 has a length of 15 residues. The entry retains the CDR3 DNA only, 45 bases that are in frame from base 1. V and J lose 3 bases and 2 bases, and a span of 14 bases separates them. The sample holds a few counts of this clonotype. This clone's antigen is unknown. No base quality values were provided; no much bigger clone lies one nucleotide off. The same data also contributed to another study, on yellow fever vaccine responses in identical twins. Taken from the second paper: According to the authors, the vaccine-induced T cell response in identical twins seemed to be partly convergent and partly specific to each individual. In identical twins, the study followed T cell clones that responded to the vaccine with precision.

The specimen was CD4+ T cells sorted from blood. The chain is encoded by TRBV4-1 joined to TRBJ2-7, with TRBD1 perhaps the D gene, on 6 matching bases. This receptor was taken from a woman under 30 in good health. The bases are TGCGCCAGCAGCCACGAACAGACAGGAACCTACGAGCAGTACTTC. Its amino acids are CASSHEQTGTYEQYF.